The sequence of this TCR beta chain was determined in a study of cytomegalovirus exposure and HLA in healthy donors. The V and J ends lost 4 bases and 7 bases respectively, with 16 bases between them. This CDR3 is built from 14 residues. Germline V lookup: CDR1 KGHSH, CDR2 LQKENI. This clone was seen more than once but under ten times. Antigen specificity is unknown. Study-level results: There were 150 or so TCR beta chains listed as cytomegalovirus-associated.

Clones were read by immunoSEQ multiplex PCR, and TCRdb kept only the in-frame ones, dropping some. Among 130,000 to 150,000 clones listed, roughly 90% were seen once. The sample consisted of PBMCs. The chain is built from TRBV18 and TRBJ1-2; perhaps TRBD1 as D (5 bases). This clonotype was obtained from a man aged 18 to 30 in good health and CMV-seronegative. The CDR3 coding sequence is TGTGCCAGCTCACTCCCGCAGGGTCTCGGTGGCTACACCTTC. Amino acids: CASSLPQGLGGYTF.